Listed here are 24 T cell receptor beta chains from one sample, sequenced in a study of regulatory T cells in long-lasting Graves disease. Time point denoted: newly diagnosed GD, antithyroid drugs for less than 3 months. RNA from PBMCs was the source of the TCR library. Building the TCR beta libraries relied on iRepertoire HTBI primers, and CDR3 regions underwent Arm-PCR. MiXCR was run by TCRdb on the multiplex PCR reads, yielding one entry per CDR3 protein. The sample has about 520,000 distinct CDR3 sequences, more than 10% seen once; the top ten hold 7.5% to 9%. These same records also appear under a second study, on T cells in Graves' hyperthyroidism and ophthalmopathy.

This specimen was peripheral blood mononuclear cells (PBMCs), taken at new diagnosis, from a patient treated with antithyroid drugs. The receptors come from a young woman with Graves disease.

J is TRBJ1-1 and V is TRBV12-3 or TRBV12-4; D may be TRBD1 (6 bases). Trimming took 6 bases from V and 9 from J, leaving 14 bases between them. This CDR3 is built from 12 residues. The CDR3 reads CASSATGRKAFF. CDR3 in DNA: TGTGCCAGCAGCGCTACAGGGAGGAAAGCTTTCTTT.

V usage is TRBV27 and J usage is TRBJ2-7, with a possible D match to TRBD2 (6 bases). Trimming removed 2 bases from V and 6 bases from J, with 14 bases in between. The CDR3 has 14 residues. Per germline, CDR1 MNHEY and CDR2 SMNVEV (reference sequence). The CDR3 bases are TGTGCCAGCAGTTTAGGAGGGAGCGGTGGCGAGCAGTACTTC. It yields the protein CASSLGGSGGEQYF.

This clonotype was found many times. The chain is built from TRBV4-2 and TRBJ2-3; D is unclear. CDR1 is LGHNA, CDR2 YNFKEQ, per germline. Trimming removed 0 bases from V and 5 bases from J, with 6 bases in between. The CDR3 spans 13 residues. The CDR3 sequence: CASSQDIGDTQYF. In nucleotides, the CDR3 is TGTGCCAGCAGCCAAGACATCGGAGATACGCAGTATTTT.

The genes are TRBV19 and TRBJ2-1; D remains ambiguous. The germline CDR1 and CDR2 sequences are LNHDA and SQIVND (reference sequence). The germline V and J ends were trimmed by 3 bases and 2 bases, with 14 bases remaining between them. The CDR3 is 16 amino acids. The CDR3 nucleotides are TGTGCCAGTAGTATCTCGTGGGCGTCAACCTACAATGAGCAGTTCTTC. It codes for CASSISWASTYNEQFF.

This clonotype was counted ten times or more. The gene calls are TRBV3-1 and TRBJ1-2, with D maybe TRBD1 (5 bases). V was pared by 0 bases and J by 8 bases, with 16 bases between. The germline V gene encodes CDR1 LGHDT and CDR2 YNNKEL (reference sequence). The CDR3 has 15 amino acids. The chain's CDR3 is CASSQDGRAERGYTF. For the CDR3, the DNA is TGTGCCAGCAGCCAAGATGGCAGGGCGGAACGGGGCTACACCTTC.

This clonotype was seen at least ten times. The chain recombines TRBV2 with TRBJ1-2, with a weak D call TRBD1 (5 bases). This CDR3 region has 14 residues. Germline V gene data show CDR1 as SNHLY and CDR2 as FYNNEI. V lost 7 bases and J 5 bases, leaving 17 bases between the germline ends. CDR3 region: CASIYRGLLYGYTF. For the CDR3, the DNA is TGTGCCAGCATATATAGGGGACTACTATATGGCTACACCTTC.

The chain links TRBV4-1 to TRBJ1-4; the D gene is possibly TRBD1 (5 bases). The V gene's germline CDR1 is MGHRA and CDR2 YSYEKL. The CDR3 length is 11 residues. Trimming took off 6 bases at V and 12 bases at J, with 11 bases between the two ends. This chain's CDR3 is CASRSGRELFF. CDR3 DNA: TGCGCCAGCAGATCGGGCAGGGAACTGTTTTTT.

The chain joins TRBV18 to TRBJ2-1, with D perhaps TRBD1 or TRBD2 (5 bases each). V lost 0 bases to trimming and J lost 3 bases, with 15 bases between them. Germline V lookup: CDR1 KGHSH, CDR2 LQKENI. The CDR3 has 17 residues. The CDR3 region has the DNA TGTGCCAGCTCACCACCGATGGGACGGGAAGACTACAATGAGCAGTTCTTC. Translation: CASSPPMGREDYNEQFF.

This clonotype was seen only a few times. This CDR3 is missing its conserved last phenylalanine or tryptophan, likely due to a read error. The V call is TRBV27, the J call TRBJ1-5; D remains ambiguous. Trimming cost V 6 bases and J 6 bases, with 12 bases left between them. This CDR3 comprises 13 residues. Germline lookup yields CDR1 MNHEY and CDR2 SMNVEV (reference sequence). The CDR3 here is CASSPDEGQPQHS. The CDR3 DNA sequence: TGTGCCAGCAGCCCGGACGAAGGTCAGCCCCAGCATTCT.

The V and J genes are TRBV27 and TRBJ1-1; weak D call: TRBD1 (6 bases). This CDR3 spans 15 amino acids. CDR1 is MNHEY, CDR2 SMNVEV, per germline (reference sequence). Trimming left V 5 bases short and J 3 bases short, with 16 bases between. The CDR3 sequence is CASSPSRGFDTEAFF. DNA for the CDR3: TGTGCCAGCAGTCCATCCAGGGGTTTCGACACTGAAGCTTTCTTT.

This clonotype occurred a few times. This sequence joins TRBV6-2 or TRBV6-3 and TRBJ2-7; a weak D match, TRBD2 (5 bases). CDR3 length: 14 residues. V shed 6 bases and J shed 6 bases, with 18 bases lying between them. The germline gives CDR1 MNHEY, CDR2 SVGEGT. This chain's CDR3 is CASRQLTGIFEQYF. The CDR3 DNA sequence: TGTGCCAGCAGGCAACTTACGGGGATCTTCGAGCAGTACTTC.

Many counts were recorded for this clonotype. The chain uses TRBV12-3 or TRBV12-4 and TRBJ2-4; perhaps D is TRBD1 or TRBD2 (5 bases each). The V end was cut by 6 bases, the J end by 6 bases, with 15 bases between. The CDR3 has 14 amino acids. The CDR3 bases are TGTGCCAGCAGCACCTGGGGGTGGGCAAACATTCAGTACTTC. This sequence encodes CASSTWGWANIQYF.

The sample holds many counts of this clonotype. The rearrangement uses TRBV7-2 and TRBJ1-6; 7 nucleotides match TRBD1. Germline loops: CDR1 SGHTA, CDR2 FQGNSA. J lost 7 bases, V lost 5 bases, and 8 bases had no gene match. This CDR3 comprises 15 residues. This CDR3 reads CASSPSRQGNSPLHF. CDR3 bases: TGTGCCAGCAGCCCTTCGAGACAGGGAAATTCACCCCTCCACTTT.

This clonotype has only one observation. A read error may be the cause here, since a much bigger clone is one base away. The J gene is TRBJ2-1, the V gene TRBV20-1; 9 bases align to TRBD2. Germline V CDR1 and CDR2: DFQATT, SNEGSKA (reference sequence). The CDR3 has 15 amino acids. V was clipped by 5 bases and J by 2 bases; unmatched bases: 7. The DNA for the CDR3 is TGCAGTGCTGGAAATAGCGGGGGACCCTACAATGAGCAGTTCTTC. It is translated as CSAGNSGGPYNEQFF.

This clonotype showed up many times. The V call is TRBV11-3, the J call TRBJ2-7; D is ambiguous. The germline V gene has CDR1 SGHNT and CDR2 YENEEA. Trimming removed 2 bases from V and 0 bases from J, with 8 bases in between. The CDR3 sequence is 14 residues long. The DNA for the CDR3 is TGTGCCAGCAGCTTAAGCAGGTCCTCCTACGAGCAGTACTTC. Translation gives CASSLSRSSYEQYF.

This clonotype was recorded at least ten times. The genes are TRBV28 and TRBJ2-3; D uncertain. The length of the CDR3 is 15 residues. The V gene lost 5 bases and the J gene lost 0 bases, with 12 bases spanning the gap. From germline, CDR1 is MDHEN and CDR2 SYDVKM. CDR3 amino acids: CASSLDVGSTDTQYF. For the CDR3, the DNA is TGTGCCAGCAGTCTGGACGTTGGGAGCACAGATACGCAGTATTTT.

This clonotype was counted only a few times. The chain has TRBV19 and TRBJ2-1; 8 nucleotides line up with TRBD1. CDR1 is LNHDA and CDR2 is SQIVND in the germline V gene (reference sequence). V lost 1 base to trimming and J lost 8 bases; unmatched junction nucleotides: 4. CDR3 length: 14 residues. The CDR3 nucleotides read TGTGCCAGTAGTATAGGGACAGGGCGGGATGAGCAGTTCTTC. Residues: CASSIGTGRDEQFF.

This clonotype was seen at least ten times. The chain couples TRBV2 to TRBJ1-3, with no clear D. This CDR3 contains 15 residues. The germline V and J ends were trimmed by 7 bases and 0 bases, with 13 bases remaining between them. CDR1 and CDR2 from the germline V gene are SNHLY and FYNNEI. The CDR3 DNA sequence: TGTGCCAGCACCCCGCGGGAGAGCTCTGGAAACACCATATATTTT. Residues: CASTPRESSGNTIYF. Using reference TRBV2 and TRBJ1-3 for the parts outside the CDR3, the full variable domain is EPEVTQTPSHQVTQMGQEVILRCVPISNHLYFYWYRQILGQKVEFLVSFYNNEISEKSEIFDDQFSVERPDGSNFTLKIRSTKLEDSAMYFCASTPRESSGNTIYFGEGSWLTVV.

The rearrangement joins TRBV4-2 to TRBJ1-5; 7 positions agree with TRBD1. V trimming: 3 bases; J trimming: 4 bases; junction bases outside the gene matches: 18. Per the germline V gene, CDR1 is LGHNA and CDR2 is YNFKEQ. CDR3 length equals 19 residues. CDR3 nucleotide sequence: TGTGCCAGCAGCCAGGGCGGTGACAGGGAAGGGTGGGTAAATCAGCCCCAGCATTTT. This codes for CASSQGGDREGWVNQPQHF.

The CDR3 sequence is CASRPRSGRSTGELFF. CDR3 coding DNA: TGTGCCAGCAGGCCGCGTAGCGGGAGATCTACCGGGGAGCTGTTTTTT. This sequence joins TRBV4-2 and TRBJ2-2; 9 bases are shared with TRBD2. From germline, CDR1 is LGHNA and CDR2 YNFKEQ. This CDR3 is built from 16 residues. V gave up 6 bases and J gave up 5 bases; unmatched junction bases: 10.

This clonotype showed up just a few times. The gene calls are TRBV19 and TRBJ1-5; 10 bases line up with TRBD1. This CDR3 has 15 amino acids. V lost 7 bases and J lost 2; bases outside the gene matches: 5. Germline V CDR1 and CDR2: LNHDA, SQIVND (reference sequence). DNA of the CDR3: TGTGCCAGTATTAAAGGGACAGGGGGCAATCAGCCCCAGCATTTT. This sequence encodes CASIKGTGGNQPQHF.

Only one count was recorded for this clonotype. The chain recombines TRBV10-3 with TRBJ2-3, with a weak D call TRBD2 (6 bases). V lost 4 bases, J lost 0 bases, and 11 bases lay in between. The CDR3 is 15 amino acids. Germline values: CDR1 ENHRY, CDR2 SYGVKD. The CDR3 DNA reads as TGTGCCATCAGTGGGGGGGACGGTAGCACAGATACGCAGTATTTT. Protein: CAISGGDGSTDTQYF.

This clonotype was seen ten or more times. The chain carries TRBV28 and TRBJ2-4; either TRBD1 or TRBD2 may fit D (5 bases each). V was clipped by 4 bases and J by 0 bases, with 22 bases between them. The CDR3 is 19 amino acids. Germline assignment: CDR1 MDHEN and CDR2 SYDVKM. The CDR3: CASSSLLLKRGLAKNIQYF. The CDR3 region has the DNA TGTGCCAGCAGTTCCCTTTTGTTAAAGAGGGGCCTAGCCAAAAACATTCAGTACTTC.

The table lists this clonotype with many counts. V gene TRBV19 combines with J gene TRBJ1-1; perhaps TRBD1 as D (5 bases). Trimming stripped 4 bases from V and 1 base from J, with 16 bases between. The CDR3 sequence is 16 residues long. The germline V gene has CDR1 LNHDA and CDR2 SQIVND (reference sequence). This chain's CDR3 is CASSKGRPLGNTEAFF. In DNA form, the CDR3 reads TGTGCCAGTAGTAAGGGGCGGCCGCTGGGGAACACTGAAGCTTTCTTT.